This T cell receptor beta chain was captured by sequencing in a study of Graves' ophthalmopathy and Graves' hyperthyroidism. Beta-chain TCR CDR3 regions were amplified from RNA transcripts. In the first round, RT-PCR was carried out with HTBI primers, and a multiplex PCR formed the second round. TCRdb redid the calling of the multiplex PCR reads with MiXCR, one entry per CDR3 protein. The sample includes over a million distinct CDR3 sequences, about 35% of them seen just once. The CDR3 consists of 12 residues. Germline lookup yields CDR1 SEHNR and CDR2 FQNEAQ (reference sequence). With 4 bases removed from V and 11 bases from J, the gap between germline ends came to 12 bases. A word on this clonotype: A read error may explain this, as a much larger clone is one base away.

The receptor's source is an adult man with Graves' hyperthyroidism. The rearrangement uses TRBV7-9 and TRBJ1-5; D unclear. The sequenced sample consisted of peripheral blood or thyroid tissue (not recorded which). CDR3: CASSSGTGAQHF. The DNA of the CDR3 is TGTGCCAGCAGCTCGGGAACCGGAGCCCAGCATTTT.